The rows below give T cell receptor beta chains drawn from one sample of a study of blood T cell repertoires in COVID-19. Profiled with immunoSEQ multiplex PCR; TCRdb holds only in-frame clones, not every one. The sample lists 200,000 or so clones, 75% to 85% occurring once. Sequencing used peripheral blood. The source of these receptors is a woman aged 80 or over with COVID-19, enrolled during active disease. CDR3s include the opening cysteine and the closing phenylalanine or tryptophan. The order of the fields is V gene, J gene, CDR3 length, CDR3 protein.

V: TRBV3-1/TRBV3-2
J: TRBJ2-7
length: 13
CDR3: CASSLTGYHEQYF

V: TRBV9
J: TRBJ2-1
length: 13
CDR3: CASSVGANNEQFF

V: TRBV27
J: TRBJ2-7
length: 15
CDR3: CASSISSGGAYEQYF

V: TRBV7-8
J: TRBJ2-6
length: 18
CDR3: CASSHLRDYDSGANVLTF

V: TRBV11-2
J: TRBJ1-1
length: 14
CDR3: CASSLGALNTEAFF

V: TRBV5-5
J: TRBJ2-3
length: 15
CDR3: CASSWAGGATDTQYF

V: TRBV19
J: TRBJ1-2
length: 14
CDR3: CASSDRRGNYGYTF

V: TRBV7-9
J: TRBJ1-2
length: 15
CDR3: CASSLLTQLNYGYTF

V: TRBV7-9
J: TRBJ2-3
length: 13
CDR3: CASSPGTSDTQYF

V: TRBV29-1
J: TRBJ1-5
length: 16
CDR3: CSDPPGVRYSNQPQHF

V: TRBV5-1
J: TRBJ1-2
length: 14
CDR3: CASSFGQGTGGYTF

V: TRBV5-4
J: TRBJ1-3
length: 14
CDR3: CASSFQGRGNTIYF

V: TRBV5-1
J: TRBJ1-3
length: 15
CDR3: CASSSQTGSGNTIYF

V: TRBV28
J: TRBJ2-7
length: 15
CDR3: CASRGLGQGPNEQYF

V: TRBV6-2/TRBV6-3
J: TRBJ1-2
length: 15
CDR3: CASSYSGSLLSGYTF

V: TRBV19
J: TRBJ2-7
length: 15
CDR3: CASSTGTGSSYEQYF

V: TRBV7-2
J: TRBJ2-3
length: 15
CDR3: CASSAPGQGTDTQYF

V: TRBV19
J: TRBJ2-1
length: 14
CDR3: CASSNRGLAVEQFF

V: TRBV7-8
J: TRBJ2-3
length: 16
CDR3: CASSLGGLVAADTQYF

V: TRBV6-5
J: TRBJ2-2
length: 13
CDR3: CASSSNRAGELFF

V: TRBV19
J: TRBJ2-7
length: 16
CDR3: CASQKASGREGYEQYF

V: TRBV25-1
J: TRBJ1-1
length: 12
CDR3: CASSGQGPEAFF

V: TRBV9
J: TRBJ2-3
length: 17
CDR3: CASSVFAGGPSTDTQYF

V: TRBV5-4
J: TRBJ1-1
length: 13
CDR3: CASSLNGHTEAFF

V: TRBV18
J: TRBJ2-1
length: 16
CDR3: CASSLTSGGTYNEQFF

V: TRBV2
J: TRBJ2-1
length: 13
CDR3: CAIKTGAYNEQFF

V: TRBV11-3
J: TRBJ2-2
length: 14
CDR3: CASSFGTSLGELFF

V: TRBV3-1/TRBV3-2
J: TRBJ2-5
length: 12
CDR3: CASSQAKETQYF

V: TRBV14
J: TRBJ1-5
length: 16
CDR3: CASSQDNEGVSQPQHF

V: TRBV2
J: TRBJ2-7
length: 15
CDR3: CASRLAGGRTYEQYF

V: TRBV7-2
J: TRBJ1-4
length: 13
CDR3: CASSPSAGGKLFF

V: TRBV5-1
J: TRBJ1-2
length: 14
CDR3: CASSFQGEAYGYTF

V: TRBV6-2/TRBV6-3
J: TRBJ1-2
length: 16
CDR3: CASSSNRASLNYGYTF

V: TRBV2
J: TRBJ1-1
length: 13
CDR3: CASSDQGGTEAFF

V: TRBV27
J: TRBJ2-2
length: 13
CDR3: CASSLSLIGELFF

V: TRBV29-1
J: TRBJ2-3
length: 14
CDR3: CSVSRGPSTDTQYF

V: TRBV6-5
J: TRBJ1-4
length: 12
CDR3: CASSAGNEKLFF

V: TRBV10-3
J: TRBJ2-7
length: 16
CDR3: CAISADTGTSIYEQYF

V: TRBV9
J: TRBJ1-2
length: 16
CDR3: CASSVGGTQANYGYTF

V: TRBV5-1
J: TRBJ1-1
length: 16
CDR3: CASSLVGGISNTEAFF

V: TRBV5-1
J: TRBJ2-1
length: 12
CDR3: CASSLAGDEQFF

V: TRBV5-1
J: TRBJ2-3
length: 14
CDR3: CASSSTGPADTQYF

V: TRBV27
J: TRBJ2-7
length: 13
CDR3: CASRRRREDEQYF

V: TRBV28
J: TRBJ2-3
length: 17
CDR3: CASSSPRGDRRTDTQYF

V: TRBV28
J: TRBJ1-6
length: 15
CDR3: CASSLGPGAPEPLHF

V: TRBV7-9
J: TRBJ2-7
length: 12
CDR3: CASSAGGDEQYF

V: TRBV4-2
J: TRBJ2-2
length: 15
CDR3: CASSQNSGSAGELFF

V: TRBV30
J: TRBJ2-2
length: 13
CDR3: CAWTGLDTGELFF

V: TRBV5-1
J: TRBJ1-2
length: 14
CDR3: CASSLYTENYGYTF

V: TRBV11-2
J: TRBJ2-3
length: 18
CDR3: CASSLEGAWEGSTDTQYF

V: TRBV5-6
J: TRBJ2-1
length: 18
CDR3: CASSLLFPWGGDYNEQFF

V: TRBV19
J: TRBJ1-4
length: 14
CDR3: CASRSGTGYEKLFF

V: TRBV19
J: TRBJ1-5
length: 14
CDR3: CASKGRGFNQPQHF

V: TRBV29-1
J: TRBJ1-2
length: 12
CDR3: CSVGVRNYGYTF

V: TRBV18
J: TRBJ1-2
length: 16
CDR3: CASSPSGDRADYGYTF

V: TRBV18
J: TRBJ2-3
length: 15
CDR3: CASSSGHPSTDTQYF

V: TRBV7-2
J: TRBJ1-2
length: 15
CDR3: CASSRGLDPNYGYTF

V: TRBV6-5
J: TRBJ2-2
length: 13
CDR3: CASRRGNTGELFF

V: TRBV29-1
J: TRBJ1-1
length: 12
CDR3: CSVGQGASEAFF